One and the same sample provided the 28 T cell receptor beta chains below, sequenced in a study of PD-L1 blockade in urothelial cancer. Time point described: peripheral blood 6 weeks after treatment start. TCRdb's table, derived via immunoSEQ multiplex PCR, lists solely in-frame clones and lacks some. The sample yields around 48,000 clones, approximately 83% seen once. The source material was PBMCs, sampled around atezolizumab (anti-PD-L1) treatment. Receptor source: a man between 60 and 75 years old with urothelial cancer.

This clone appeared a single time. CDR3 bases: TGCAGCGTCCATAGACCCGGGAATGAGCAGTTCTTC. Its protein product is CSVHRPGNEQFF. This chain connects TRBV29-1 to TRBJ2-1; D remains ambiguous. The germline gives CDR1 SQVTM, CDR2 ANQGSEA. V dropped 6 bases and J dropped 7 bases, with 13 bases sitting between them. The CDR3 is 12 residues long.

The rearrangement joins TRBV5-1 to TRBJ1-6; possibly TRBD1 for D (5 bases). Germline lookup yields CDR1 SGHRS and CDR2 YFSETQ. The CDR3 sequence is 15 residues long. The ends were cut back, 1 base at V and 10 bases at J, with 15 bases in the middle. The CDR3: CASSLFQDRGSPLHF. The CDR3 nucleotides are TGCGCCAGCAGCTTGTTTCAGGATAGGGGCTCACCCCTCCACTTT.

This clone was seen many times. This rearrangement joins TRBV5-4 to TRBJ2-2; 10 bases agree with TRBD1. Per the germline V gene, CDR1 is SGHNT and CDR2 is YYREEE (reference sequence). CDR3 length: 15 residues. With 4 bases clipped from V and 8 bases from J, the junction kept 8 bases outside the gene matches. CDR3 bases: TGTGCCAGCAGCCTAAGACAGGGGGCAACAGGGGAGCTGTTTTTT. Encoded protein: CASSLRQGATGELFF.

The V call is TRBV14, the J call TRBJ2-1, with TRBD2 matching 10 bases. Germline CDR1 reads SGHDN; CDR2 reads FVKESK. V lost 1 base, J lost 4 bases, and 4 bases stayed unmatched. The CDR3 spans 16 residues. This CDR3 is CASSQVAGGLYNEQFF. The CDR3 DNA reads TGTGCCAGCAGCCAAGTAGCGGGGGGCCTGTACAATGAGCAGTTCTTC.

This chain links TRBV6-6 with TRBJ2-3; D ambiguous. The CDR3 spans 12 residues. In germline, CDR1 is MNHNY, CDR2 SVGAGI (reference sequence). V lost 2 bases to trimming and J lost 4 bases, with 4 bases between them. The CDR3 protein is CASSYLADTQYF. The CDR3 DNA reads TGTGCCAGCAGTTACCTTGCAGATACGCAGTATTTT.

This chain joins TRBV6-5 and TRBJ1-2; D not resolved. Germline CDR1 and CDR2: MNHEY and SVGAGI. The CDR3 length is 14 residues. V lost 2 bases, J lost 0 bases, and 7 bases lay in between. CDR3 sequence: CASSYDNSNYGYTF. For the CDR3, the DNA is TGTGCCAGCAGTTACGACAACTCTAACTATGGCTACACCTTC.

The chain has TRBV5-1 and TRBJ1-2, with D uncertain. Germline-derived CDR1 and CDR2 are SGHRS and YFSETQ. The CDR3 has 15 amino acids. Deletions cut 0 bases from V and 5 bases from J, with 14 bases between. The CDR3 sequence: CASSLAGSETYGYTF. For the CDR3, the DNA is TGCGCCAGCAGCTTGGCCGGGTCAGAGACTTATGGCTACACCTTC.

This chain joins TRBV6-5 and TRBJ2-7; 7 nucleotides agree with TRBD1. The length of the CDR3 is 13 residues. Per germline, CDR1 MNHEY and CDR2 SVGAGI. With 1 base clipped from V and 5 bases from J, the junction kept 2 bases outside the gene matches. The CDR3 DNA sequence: TGTGCCAGCAGTTACTACAGGGGTGACGAGCAGTACTTC. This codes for CASSYYRGDEQYF.

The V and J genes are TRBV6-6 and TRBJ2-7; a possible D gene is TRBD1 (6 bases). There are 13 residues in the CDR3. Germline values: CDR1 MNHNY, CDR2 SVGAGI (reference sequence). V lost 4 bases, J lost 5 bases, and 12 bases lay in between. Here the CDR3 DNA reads TGTGCCAGCAGTTTAACAGGGTACGACGAGCAGTACTTC. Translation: CASSLTGYDEQYF.

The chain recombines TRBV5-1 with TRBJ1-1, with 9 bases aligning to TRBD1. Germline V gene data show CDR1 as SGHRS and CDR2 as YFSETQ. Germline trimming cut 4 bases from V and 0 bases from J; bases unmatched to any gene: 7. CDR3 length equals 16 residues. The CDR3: CASSPTGGLMNTEAFF. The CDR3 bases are TGCGCCAGCAGCCCGACAGGGGGGTTAATGAACACTGAAGCTTTCTTT.

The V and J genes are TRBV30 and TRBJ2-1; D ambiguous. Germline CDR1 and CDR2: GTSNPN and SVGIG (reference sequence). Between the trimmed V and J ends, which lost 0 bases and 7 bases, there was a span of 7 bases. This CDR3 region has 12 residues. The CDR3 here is CAWSVSGNEQFF. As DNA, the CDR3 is TGTGCCTGGAGTGTTTCCGGGAATGAGCAGTTCTTC.

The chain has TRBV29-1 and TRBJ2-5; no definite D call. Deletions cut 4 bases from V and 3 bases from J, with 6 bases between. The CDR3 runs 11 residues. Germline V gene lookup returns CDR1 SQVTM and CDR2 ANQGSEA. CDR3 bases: TGCAGCGTTGGTGCAGAAGAGACCCAGTACTTC. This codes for CSVGAEETQYF.

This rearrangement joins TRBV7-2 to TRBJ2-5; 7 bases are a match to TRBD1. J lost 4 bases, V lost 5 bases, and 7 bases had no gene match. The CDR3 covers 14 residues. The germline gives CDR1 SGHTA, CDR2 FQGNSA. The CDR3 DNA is TGTGCCAGCAGCCACGCCAACAGGGGAGAGACCCAGTACTTC. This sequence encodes CASSHANRGETQYF.

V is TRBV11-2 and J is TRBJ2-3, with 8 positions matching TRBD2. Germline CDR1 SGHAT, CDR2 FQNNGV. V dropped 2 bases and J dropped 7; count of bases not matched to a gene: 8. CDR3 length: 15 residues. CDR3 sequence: CASSLYGGAEYTQYF. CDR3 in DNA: TGTGCCAGCAGCTTATACGGGGGGGCCGAATATACGCAGTATTTT.

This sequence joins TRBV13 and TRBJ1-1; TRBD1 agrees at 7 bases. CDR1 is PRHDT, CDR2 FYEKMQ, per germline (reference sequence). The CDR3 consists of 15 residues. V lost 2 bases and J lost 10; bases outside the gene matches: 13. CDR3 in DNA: TGTGCCAGCAGCTTAAGGCCAGGGGGTGAGGGGCGAGCTTTCTTT. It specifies CASSLRPGGEGRAFF.

The CDR3, as DNA: TGTGCCAGCAACCGAGCGGGGCACGGCTCCTACAATGAGCAGTTCTTC. It specifies CASNRAGHGSYNEQFF. The J gene is TRBJ2-1, the V gene TRBV13; 7 bases match TRBD2. The V segment lost 7 bases and the J segment 0 bases; nucleotides outside the gene matches: 9. The CDR3 runs 16 residues. Germline V lookup: CDR1 PRHDT, CDR2 FYEKMQ (reference sequence).

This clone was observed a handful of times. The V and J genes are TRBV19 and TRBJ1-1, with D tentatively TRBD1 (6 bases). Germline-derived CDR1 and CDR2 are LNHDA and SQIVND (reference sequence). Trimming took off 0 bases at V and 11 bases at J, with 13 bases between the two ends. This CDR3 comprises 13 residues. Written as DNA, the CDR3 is TGTGCCAGTAGTATAGATCCGCAGGGGCACGCTTTCTTT. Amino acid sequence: CASSIDPQGHAFF.

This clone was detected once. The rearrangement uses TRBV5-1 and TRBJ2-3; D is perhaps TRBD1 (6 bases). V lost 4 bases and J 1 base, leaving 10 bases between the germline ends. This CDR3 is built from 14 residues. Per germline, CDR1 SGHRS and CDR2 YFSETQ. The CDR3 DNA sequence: TGCGCCAGCAGCCGCGCAGGGGGCACAGATACGCAGTATTTT. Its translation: CASSRAGGTDTQYF.

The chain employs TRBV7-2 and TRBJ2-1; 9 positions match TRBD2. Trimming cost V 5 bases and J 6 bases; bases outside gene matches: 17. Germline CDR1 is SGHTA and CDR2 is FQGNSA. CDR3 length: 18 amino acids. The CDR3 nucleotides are TGTGCCAGCAGCCACAATTTAGGGCGGGGGGGCCTAGTCAATGAGCAGTTCTTC. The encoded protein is CASSHNLGRGGLVNEQFF.

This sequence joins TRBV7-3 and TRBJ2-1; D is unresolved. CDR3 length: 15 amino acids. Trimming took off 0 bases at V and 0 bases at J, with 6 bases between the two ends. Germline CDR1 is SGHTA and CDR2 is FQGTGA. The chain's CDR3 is CASSLTESSYNEQFF. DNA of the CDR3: TGTGCCAGCAGCTTAACGGAGAGCTCCTACAATGAGCAGTTCTTC.

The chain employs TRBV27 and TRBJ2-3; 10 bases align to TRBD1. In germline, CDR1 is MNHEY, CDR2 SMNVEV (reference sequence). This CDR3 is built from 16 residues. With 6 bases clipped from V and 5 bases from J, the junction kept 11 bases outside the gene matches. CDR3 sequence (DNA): TGTGCCAGCAGCCGCCGACAGGGGGCGCAAAGAGATACGCAGTATTTT. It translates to CASSRRQGAQRDTQYF.

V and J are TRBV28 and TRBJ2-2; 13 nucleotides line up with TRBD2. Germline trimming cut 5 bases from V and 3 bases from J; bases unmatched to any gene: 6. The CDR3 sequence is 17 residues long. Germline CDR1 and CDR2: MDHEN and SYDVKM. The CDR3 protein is CASSVTSGGFDTGELFF. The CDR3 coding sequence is TGTGCCAGCAGTGTGACTAGCGGGGGGTTCGACACCGGGGAGCTGTTTTTT.

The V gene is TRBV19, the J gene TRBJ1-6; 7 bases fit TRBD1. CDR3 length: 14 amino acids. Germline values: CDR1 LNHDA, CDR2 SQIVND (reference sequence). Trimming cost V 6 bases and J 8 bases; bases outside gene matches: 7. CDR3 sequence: CASSWTGDDSPLHF. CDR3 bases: TGTGCCAGTAGCTGGACAGGTGATGATTCACCCCTCCACTTT.

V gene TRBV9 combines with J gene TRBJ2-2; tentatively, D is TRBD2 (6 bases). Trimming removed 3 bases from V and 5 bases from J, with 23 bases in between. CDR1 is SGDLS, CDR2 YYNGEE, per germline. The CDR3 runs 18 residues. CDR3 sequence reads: CASSAAPMHGAGTGELFF. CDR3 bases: TGTGCCAGCAGCGCCGCCCCGATGCATGGGGCGGGGACCGGGGAGCTGTTTTTT. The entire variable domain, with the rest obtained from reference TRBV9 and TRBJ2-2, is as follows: DSGVTQTPKHLITATGQRVTLRCSPRSGDLSVYWYQQSLDQGLQFLIQYYNGEERAKGNILERFSAQQFPDLHSELNLSSLELGDSALYFCASSAAPMHGAGTGELFFGEGSRLTVL.

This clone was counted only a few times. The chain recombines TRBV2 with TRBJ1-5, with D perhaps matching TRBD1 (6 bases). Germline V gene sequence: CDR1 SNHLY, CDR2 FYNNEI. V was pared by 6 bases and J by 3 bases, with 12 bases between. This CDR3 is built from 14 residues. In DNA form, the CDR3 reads TGTGCCAGCAGCGCACAGGGATACAATCAGCCCCAGCATTTT. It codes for CASSAQGYNQPQHF. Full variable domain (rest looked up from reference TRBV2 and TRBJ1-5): EPEVTQTPSHQVTQMGQEVILRCVPISNHLYFYWYRQILGQKVEFLVSFYNNEISEKSEIFDDQFSVERPDGSNFTLKIRSTKLEDSAMYFCASSAQGYNQPQHFGDGTRLSIL.

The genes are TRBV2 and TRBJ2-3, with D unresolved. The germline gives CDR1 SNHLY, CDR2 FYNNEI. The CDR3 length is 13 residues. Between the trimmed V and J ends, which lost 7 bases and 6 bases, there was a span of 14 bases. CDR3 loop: CASNAPLSDTQYF. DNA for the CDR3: TGTGCCAGCAATGCTCCGCTATCGGATACGCAGTATTTT.

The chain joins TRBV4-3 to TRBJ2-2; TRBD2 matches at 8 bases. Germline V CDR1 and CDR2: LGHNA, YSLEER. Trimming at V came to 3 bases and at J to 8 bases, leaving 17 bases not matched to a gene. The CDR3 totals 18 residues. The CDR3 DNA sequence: TGCGCCAGCAGCCAGGCCGGGCGGTCTGGCGGGGGGCTTGGGGAGCTGTTTTTT. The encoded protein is CASSQAGRSGGGLGELFF.

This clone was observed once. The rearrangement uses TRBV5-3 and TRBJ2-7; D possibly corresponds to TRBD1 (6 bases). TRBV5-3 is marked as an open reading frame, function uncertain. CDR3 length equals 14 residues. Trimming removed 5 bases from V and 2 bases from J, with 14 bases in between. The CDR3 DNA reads TGTGCCAGAAGACTAACAGGGAGACCCTACGAGCAGTACTTC. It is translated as CARRLTGRPYEQYF.